This T cell receptor beta chain was sequenced during a study of T cell repertoires in cytomegalovirus infection. Only a few counts were recorded for this clonotype. The target antigen is unknown. V lost 1 base to trimming and J lost 4 bases; unmatched junction nucleotides: 9. CDR1 and CDR2 (germline): SGHNT, YYREEE (reference sequence). This CDR3 is 16 amino acids long. MiXCR was run by TCRdb on the reads, yielding one entry per CDR3 protein. The sample gives roughly 920,000 distinct CDR3 sequences, approximately 31% of which show up once; around 15% is in the top ten. The sequencing used cultured CD8+ T cells from PBMCs, collected from culture after CMV antigen stimulation. J is TRBJ1-2 and V is TRBV5-4; 8 bases line up with TRBD1. This receptor was obtained from a human donor in good health (CMV status not recorded). Some clones in this sample may be carry-over from other donors' samples. The CDR3 coding sequence is TGTGCCAGCAGCTTGTTTGGCCGGGACAGGAGCTATGGCTACACCTTC. Protein: CASSLFGRDRSYGYTF. Looking up the rest from reference TRBV5-4 and TRBJ1-2 gives the full variable domain: ETGVTQSPTHLIKTRGQQVTLRCSSQSGHNTVSWYQQALGQGPQFIFQYYREEENGRGNFPPRFSGLQFPNYSSELNVNALELDDSALYLCASSLFGRDRSYGYTFGSGTRLTVV.